These 20 T cell receptor beta chains were all obtained from the same sample, sequenced in a study of response to subunit inactivated influenza vaccine. MiXCR, applied by TCRdb to the RT-PCR reads, yields one record per CDR3 protein. The sample comprises some 850,000 distinct CDR3 sequences, under 20% of which are singletons, and about a tenth rests with the top ten. The input for sequencing was PBMCs from blood, taken 4 to 6 days after vaccination. Receptor source: a man aged 45-60 years who received an inactivated influenza vaccine.

This clonotype was observed a handful of times. This sequence joins TRBV4-3 and TRBJ1-1; TRBD1 is a possible D gene (6 bases). V was trimmed by 3 bases and J by 4 bases, leaving 12 bases between them. This CDR3 spans 14 amino acids. Germline V gene sequence: CDR1 LGHNA, CDR2 YSLEER. CDR3 DNA sequence: TGCGCCAGCAGCCATAACAGGGAATTCACTGAAGCTTTCTTT. Its protein product is CASSHNREFTEAFF.

CDR3 bases: TGCGCCAGCAGCTCCTTTTTGGTACAGGGGGCAGGAGAGACCCAGTACTTC. It is translated as CASSSFLVQGAGETQYF. V and J are TRBV5-1 and TRBJ2-5, with TRBD1 matching 9 bases. J was trimmed by 4 bases and V by 3 bases; bases with no gene match: 13. This CDR3 region has 17 residues. Germline V lookup: CDR1 SGHRS, CDR2 YFSETQ.

This clonotype was recorded many times. The chain carries TRBV7-2 and TRBJ2-2; D not certain. The germline CDR1 and CDR2 sequences are SGHTA and FQGNSA. This CDR3 contains 13 residues. Trimming left V 5 bases short and J 8 bases short, with 12 bases between. Here the CDR3 DNA reads TGTGCCAGCAGCCCTACTGGGTTGGGGGAGCTGTTTTTT. Amino acid sequence: CASSPTGLGELFF.

This clonotype has a handful of counts. This CDR3 reads CASSFSRPGLAGGFYEQYF. The CDR3, as DNA: TGTGCCAGCAGCTTCTCCAGACCGGGACTAGCGGGAGGTTTCTACGAGCAGTACTTC. The rearrangement joins TRBV11-2 to TRBJ2-7, with TRBD2 identical over 15 bases. There are 19 residues in the CDR3. The V gene's germline CDR1 is SGHAT and CDR2 FQNNGV. V gave up 3 bases and J gave up 3 bases; unmatched junction bases: 12.

This clonotype appeared a few times. The rearrangement links TRBV5-4 to TRBJ1-2; TRBD1 might be the D (6 bases). The CDR3 has 14 amino acids. Trimming took 4 bases from V and 8 from J, leaving 18 bases between them. In germline, CDR1 is SGHNT, CDR2 YYREEE (reference sequence). This chain's CDR3 is CASSTTGINGGYTF. The CDR3 DNA follows: TGTGCCAGCAGCACGACAGGAATCAACGGGGGCTACACCTTC.

This clonotype was recorded once. The chain carries TRBV10-3 and TRBJ1-6, with D unresolved. The CDR3 totals 15 residues. The germline V gene has CDR1 ENHRY and CDR2 SYGVKD. V was shortened by 11 bases and J by 0 bases, with 14 bases between the two germline ends. The chain's CDR3 is CAAGSGGSYNSPLHF. The CDR3 DNA follows: TGTGCCGCTGGTTCAGGAGGCTCCTATAATTCACCCCTCCACTTT.

The CDR3 nucleotides are TGTGCCAGCAGCATTGGAGGGGGCGGGACGTCCACCTACGAGCAGTACTTC. Its protein is CASSIGGGGTSTYEQYF. The chain recombines TRBV12-3 or TRBV12-4 with TRBJ2-7, with TRBD1 as a possible D gene (7 bases). V was shortened by 6 bases and J by 2 bases, with 23 bases between the two germline ends. The CDR3 is 17 amino acids.

This clonotype is a singleton in its sample. The chain has TRBV6-1 and TRBJ2-3; 7 bases are a match to TRBD2. Germline lookup yields CDR1 MNHNS and CDR2 SASEGT. The V and J ends lost 7 bases and 1 base, in that order; junction bases with no gene match: 5. The CDR3 is 14 residues long. The CDR3 region has the DNA TGTGCCAGCACCGGGGGGAGAGGCACAGATACGCAGTATTTT. This encodes CASTGGRGTDTQYF.

This clonotype was recorded a few times. The J gene is TRBJ1-4, the V gene TRBV20-1; no clear D gene. Trimming stripped 0 bases from V and 2 bases from J, with 7 bases between. This CDR3 has 14 amino acids. Germline V gives CDR1 DFQATT, CDR2 SNEGSKA (reference sequence). The CDR3 DNA follows: TGCAGTGCTAGAGAGAGTCCTACTAATGAAAAACTGTTTTTT. Its protein product is CSARESPTNEKLFF.

The chain combines TRBV5-1 with TRBJ2-1; 9 nucleotides line up with TRBD2. The CDR3 totals 15 residues. The trim removed 2 bases at V and 4 bases at J, leaving 4 bases unmatched. Germline loops: CDR1 SGHRS, CDR2 YFSETQ. The CDR3 is CASSFGGGEYNEQFF. In DNA, the CDR3 is TGCGCCAGCAGCTTTGGCGGGGGGGAGTACAATGAGCAGTTCTTC. The variable domain in full, with the rest retrieved from reference TRBV5-1 and TRBJ2-1, is KAGVTQTPRYLIKTRGQQVTLSCSPISGHRSVSWYQQTPGQGLQFLFEYFSETQRNKGNFPGRFSGRQFSNSRSEMNVSTLELGDSALYLCASSFGGGEYNEQFFGPGTRLTVL.

In this sample, this clonotype turned up many times. A much larger clone differs by one base, so this may be a read error. This chain connects TRBV12-3 or TRBV12-4 to TRBJ2-1; D gene unclear. This CDR3 comprises 11 residues. V shed 5 bases and J shed 7 bases, with 6 bases lying between them. The DNA of the CDR3 is TGTGCCAGCAGTCACCCGAATGAGCAGTTCTTC. Amino acids: CASSHPNEQFF.

This clonotype was observed a few times. The rearrangement links TRBV12-3 or TRBV12-4 to TRBJ2-5; the D gene could be TRBD1 or TRBD2 (5 bases each). CDR3 length equals 15 residues. The V gene lost 8 bases and the J gene lost 4 bases, with 20 bases spanning the gap. This CDR3 reads CASVPGRHFGETQYF. The CDR3 DNA reads TGTGCCAGCGTCCCGGGACGACACTTTGGAGAGACCCAGTACTTC.

This rearrangement joins TRBV20-1 to TRBJ2-3; the D gene is possibly TRBD1 (6 bases). The germline V gene encodes CDR1 DFQATT and CDR2 SNEGSKA (reference sequence). This CDR3 has 16 amino acids. The ends were cut back, 2 bases at V and 1 base at J, with 16 bases in the middle. The CDR3 nucleotides are TGCAGTGCTAGAACAGGGACAACGACGCGCACAGATACGCAGTATTTT. It specifies CSARTGTTTRTDTQYF.

This clonotype was picked up a small number of times. J is TRBJ2-7 and V is TRBV10-3; a possible D gene is TRBD1 (5 bases). Trimming took 0 bases from V and 4 from J, leaving 10 bases between them. This CDR3 has 14 amino acids. CDR1 ENHRY and CDR2 SYGVKD come from the germline V gene. The CDR3 DNA reads as TGTGCCATCAGTGAGTCGATCAGGGTGTACGAGCAGTACTTC. Translating it yields CAISESIRVYEQYF.

This clonotype has more than one count but fewer than ten. The V call is TRBV7-2, the J call TRBJ2-7, with 9 bases matching TRBD1. From germline, CDR1 is SGHTA and CDR2 FQGNSA. Trimming took 5 bases from V and 5 from J; bases not matched to a gene: 10. This CDR3 has 15 residues. CDR3 sequence (DNA): TGTGCCAGCAGCCGCACCCCGGACAGGGGCAACGAGCAGTACTTC. Protein product: CASSRTPDRGNEQYF.

A few counts support this clonotype. V and J are TRBV12-3 or TRBV12-4 and TRBJ2-7; TRBD2 aligns across 8 bases. V was pared by 5 bases and J by 5 bases, with 5 bases of the junction left unmatched. CDR3 length: 13 residues. In nucleotides, the CDR3 is TGTGCCAGCAGTCCGCCGACTAGCGACGAGCAGTACTTC. Protein product: CASSPPTSDEQYF.

The chain has TRBV7-3 and TRBJ2-1; D is ambiguous. CDR3 length: 15 amino acids. V lost 5 bases, J lost 5 bases, and 16 bases lay in between. Per the germline V gene, CDR1 is SGHTA and CDR2 is FQGTGA. The CDR3 is CASSAHHPRDNEQFF. CDR3 DNA sequence: TGTGCCAGCAGCGCCCATCACCCCCGAGACAATGAGCAGTTCTTC.

The genes are TRBV30 and TRBJ2-3; 8 positions match TRBD2. This CDR3 has 17 amino acids. Germline V gene data show CDR1 as GTSNPN and CDR2 as SVGIG (reference sequence). V lost 1 base and J lost 0; bases outside the gene matches: 9. CDR3 nucleotides: TGTGCCTGGAGTGGACGGGGGGGCCGTTCTAGCACAGATACGCAGTATTTT. Amino acid sequence: CAWSGRGGRSSTDTQYF. Based on the CDR3 plus reference TRBV30 and TRBJ2-3, the full variable domain is SQTIHQWPATLVQPVGSPLSLECTVEGTSNPNLYWYRQAAGRGLQLLFYSVGIGQISSEVPQNLSASRPQDRQFILSSKKLLLSDSGFYLCAWSGRGGRSSTDTQYFGPGTRLTVL.

Ten or more counts support this clonotype. This chain connects TRBV20-1 to TRBJ2-7; 7 bases match TRBD2. This CDR3 spans 13 amino acids. Trimming at V came to 5 bases and at J to 3 bases, leaving 7 bases not matched to a gene. The germline V gene encodes CDR1 DFQATT and CDR2 SNEGSKA (reference sequence). In DNA form, the CDR3 reads TGCAGTGCTGGACCCCAGCGGGGCTACGAGCAGTACTTC. It codes for CSAGPQRGYEQYF.

CDR3 sequence (DNA): TGTGCCAGCAGCCAAGATCATGGAGGGGGCCACACAACTAATGAAAAACTGTTTTTT. Residues: CASSQDHGGGHTTNEKLFF. The chain has TRBV4-2 and TRBJ1-4; 7 positions match TRBD1. The CDR3 has 19 residues. With V trimmed by 0 bases and J by 0 bases, 10 bases remained unmatched. The germline V gene encodes CDR1 LGHNA and CDR2 YNFKEQ.